Listed here are 13 T cell receptor beta chains from one sample, sequenced in a study of cytomegalovirus exposure and HLA in healthy donors. Here immunoSEQ multiplex PCR was the method, and the copy in TCRdb shows in-frame clones only, minus some. Of around 110,000 clones in the sample, approximately 90% were seen once. What was sequenced was PBMCs. These receptors were taken from a young woman in good health and CMV-seropositive.

As DNA, the CDR3 is TGTGCCAGCAGGTACAGGGTCACTGAAGCTTTCTTT. This translates into CASRYRVTEAFF. V usage is TRBV2 and J usage is TRBJ1-1; possible D gene TRBD1, 6 bases. Germline-derived CDR1 and CDR2 are SNHLY and FYNNEI. The CDR3 is made up of 12 amino acids. Deletions cut 6 bases from V and 4 bases from J, with 9 bases between.

The chain joins TRBV15 to TRBJ2-1, with D maybe TRBD2 (6 bases). Germline CDR1 is LNHNV and CDR2 is YYDKDF (reference sequence). This CDR3 region has 15 residues. Trimming removed 5 bases at V and 3 bases at J, with 14 bases between. The CDR3 loop is CATSAEPGGYNEQFF. CDR3 DNA: TGTGCCACCAGCGCCGAGCCCGGGGGCTACAATGAGCAGTTCTTC.

The chain recombines TRBV2 with TRBJ1-5; TRBD1 agrees at 7 bases. The CDR3 length is 16 residues. Germline assignment: CDR1 SNHLY and CDR2 FYNNEI. V lost 3 bases and J lost 6; bases outside the gene matches: 11. The CDR3 sequence is CASSDGLTGVGQPQHF. As DNA, the CDR3 is TGTGCCAGCAGTGATGGCTTAACAGGGGTCGGTCAGCCCCAGCATTTT.

The V call is TRBV6-1, the J call TRBJ2-6; TRBD1 matches at 9 bases. The V and J ends lost 6 bases and 4 bases, in that order; junction bases with no gene match: 4. The CDR3 contains 15 residues. Germline V lookup: CDR1 MNHNS, CDR2 SASEGT. CDR3 protein: CASRDRGTGANVLTF. The CDR3 nucleotides are TGTGCCAGCAGGGACAGGGGTACAGGGGCCAACGTCCTGACTTTC.

The chain links TRBV25-1 to TRBJ1-5; TRBD1 might be the D (6 bases). V was pared by 2 bases and J by 2 bases, with 13 bases between. Germline V CDR1 and CDR2: MGHDK, SYGVNS. This CDR3 has 16 residues. This chain's CDR3 is CASSEAGVWGNQPQHF. In DNA, the CDR3 is TGTGCCAGCAGTGAAGCAGGGGTATGGGGCAATCAGCCCCAGCATTTT.

This clone has a single count. The chain recombines TRBV6-5 with TRBJ2-5; 8 nucleotides match TRBD2. CDR1 is MNHEY, CDR2 SVGAGI, per germline. The CDR3 is made up of 15 amino acids. The trim removed 0 bases at V and 4 bases at J, leaving 4 bases unmatched. The CDR3 spells CASSYSSGGPETQYF. CDR3 nucleotides: TGTGCCAGCAGTTACTCCAGCGGGGGCCCAGAGACCCAGTACTTC.

The V and J genes are TRBV5-8 and TRBJ1-2, with D possibly being TRBD1 (5 bases). Germline assignment: CDR1 SGHTS and CDR2 YDEGEE. The CDR3 has 17 residues. Trimming took off 0 bases at V and 5 bases at J, with 20 bases between the two ends. CDR3 in DNA: TGTGCCAGCAGCTTGGGGGGCCCTGTAAGGGATATATATGGCTACACCTTC. This gives the protein CASSLGGPVRDIYGYTF.

This chain joins TRBV7-9 and TRBJ2-1; D not certain. This CDR3 region has 16 residues. Trimming removed 4 bases at V and 1 base at J, with 14 bases between. The germline CDR1 and CDR2 sequences are SEHNR and FQNEAQ (reference sequence). Here the CDR3 reads CASSSARFGSYNEQFF. CDR3 bases: TGTGCCAGCAGCTCCGCCCGGTTTGGTTCCTACAATGAGCAGTTCTTC. The full variable domain, its missing parts supplied by reference TRBV7-9 and TRBJ2-1, is DTGVSQNPRHKITKRGQNVTFRCDPISEHNRLYWYRQTLGQGPEFLTYFQNEAQLEKSRLLSDRFSAERPKGSFSTLEIQRTEQGDSAMYLCASSSARFGSYNEQFFGPGTRLTVL.

The J gene is TRBJ2-5, the V gene TRBV7-7, with D hard to call. Looked up from germline, CDR1 is SSHAT and CDR2 is FNYEAQ (reference sequence). The CDR3 is 13 residues long. V dropped 4 bases and J dropped 4 bases, with 10 bases sitting between them. CDR3 sequence reads: CASSSANRETQYF. The CDR3 DNA sequence: TGTGCCAGCAGCTCCGCGAACCGAGAGACCCAGTACTTC. Full variable domain (missing parts from reference TRBV7-7 and TRBJ2-5): GAGVSQSPRYKVTKRGQDVTLRCDPISSHATLYWYQQALGQGPEFLTYFNYEAQPDKSGLPSDRFSAERPEGSISTLTIQRTEQRDSAMYRCASSSANRETQYFGPGTRLLVL.

The chain links TRBV7-2 to TRBJ1-4; maybe TRBD1 (6 bases). This CDR3 is 17 amino acids long. Germline assignment: CDR1 SGHTA and CDR2 FQGNSA. Trimming cost V 1 base and J 3 bases, with 15 bases left between them. The CDR3 region has the DNA TGTGCCAGCAGCTTAGACATCCGACAGGTTCCTAATGAAAAACTGTTTTTT. This encodes CASSLDIRQVPNEKLFF.

The rearrangement links TRBV19 to TRBJ1-5; D possibly corresponds to TRBD1 (5 bases). The germline V gene has CDR1 LNHDA and CDR2 SQIVND (reference sequence). Between the trimmed V and J ends, which lost 1 base and 5 bases, there was a span of 6 bases. This CDR3 has 13 amino acids. CDR3 loop: CASSIGGDQPQHF. The DNA for the CDR3 is TGTGCCAGTAGTATAGGGGGGGATCAGCCCCAGCATTTT.

This chain joins TRBV28 and TRBJ2-7, with 8 bases that match TRBD1. This CDR3 spans 15 amino acids. The germline V gene encodes CDR1 MDHEN and CDR2 SYDVKM. V gave up 4 bases and J gave up 0 bases; unmatched junction bases: 5. The CDR3 reads CASSYDRGASYEQYV. In DNA form, the CDR3 reads TGTGCCAGCAGTTATGACAGGGGCGCCTCCTACGAGCAGTACGTC.

The CDR3 nucleotides are TGCTCCCAGCGGGCCCTCGATGGCTACACCTTC. Protein sequence: CSQRALDGYTF. V is TRBV29-1 and J is TRBJ1-2; D gene unclear. This CDR3 region has 11 residues. Looked up from germline, CDR1 is SQVTM and CDR2 is ANQGSEA.